These T cell receptor beta chains were read from a single sample in a study of blood T cell repertoires in COVID-19. Data came from immunoSEQ multiplex PCR; TCRdb stores just in-frame clones and leaves some out. The table has about 200,000 clones, 75% to 85% seen once. Material: peripheral blood. The receptor set was obtained from a woman aged 40 to 50 with COVID-19, enrolled during active disease. CDR3s leave out the opening cysteine and the closing phenylalanine or tryptophan.

v_call | cdr3_aa
TRBV6-5 | ASSTSGRSDEQF
TRBV2 | ASSVGQGGTETQY
TRBV19 | ASSIDSGTGSDEQY
TRBV9 | ASSGGQGAGEKLF
TRBV6-7 | ASSTGHGNNEQF
TRBV5-4 | ASSLRASGRGVQF
TRBV7-2 | ASSLVSGNTEAF
TRBV27 | ASSLRDRPYGYT
TRBV30 | AYKQGLRNSPLH
TRBV6-5 | ASQAGGSSNEKLF
TRBV5-1 | ASTPRGTQTNEQF
TRBV2 | ASSVQGRDGYT
TRBV19 | ASSPWTGFLNTEAF
TRBV5-1 | ASSLAPGGHYGYT
TRBV7-3 | ASSPRDRVLQF
TRBV2 | ASSFGGDYGYT
TRBV4-1 | ASSQEWDSFENTIY
TRBV30 | AWSRGADTQY
TRBV5-1 | ASSSPAGGSIGYT
TRBV5-4 | ASSLTRPLAGGGYNEQF
TRBV9 | ASSPRNSGGNSEQF
TRBV3-1/TRBV3-2 | ASSARDSQIYNEQF
TRBV6-6 | ASSHGGVDLDSPLH
TRBV6-2/TRBV6-3 | ASSWPLAGESYEQY
TRBV18 | ASLKRAHLPGTRIGEQY
TRBV6-5 | ASSLELAPFNEQF
TRBV7-9 | ASTGQLKRDGYGYT
TRBV30 | AWKGQGAYSNQPQH
TRBV30 | AWCPPVPGNTIY
TRBV2 | ASSKGRNEKLF
TRBV19 | ASSKGGYEQY
TRBV5-6 | ASNIRQGRTDTQY
TRBV2 | ASSPGTSSYEQY
TRBV7-9 | ASSFSRGEYTGELF
TRBV19 | ASSIKQGWNTDTQY
TRBV2 | ASSSGIGFYEQY
TRBV5-1 | ASSSGGSARTDTQY
TRBV19 | ASRRLAESYNEQF
TRBV19 | ASTTGGTGRPSNYGYT
TRBV29-1 | SVWQNTEAF
TRBV6-2/TRBV6-3 | ASSQTSSAGQSGYT
TRBV2 | ASSEATGILVREQY
TRBV12-5 | ASGLGQAGANVLT
TRBV4-2 | ASSQDLGGRGNEQF
TRBV5-1 | ASSLGRNPGINEQF
TRBV15 | ATSRRSGSSYNEQF
TRBV9 | ASSAKEADTQY
TRBV10-3 | AISESKGQGASYEQY
TRBV14 | ASSLQGWTEAF
TRBV20-1 | SVRGLTEAF
TRBV5-1 | ASSPFRQGTDEQY
TRBV11-1 | ASSSTQIAGAQY
TRBV5-8 | ASSLRVSGGRTYNEQF
TRBV19 | ASMPRTGFNYGYT
TRBV7-2 | ASSPQEGAAYEQY
TRBV6-1 | ASSSRGQPQH
TRBV13 | ASSSREAPL
TRBV3-1/TRBV3-2 | ASSQDRGFGETQY
TRBV3-1/TRBV3-2 | ASSRGDYGEKLF